This T cell receptor beta chain was retrieved from a study of control samples from healthy donors and cancer patients (dated by TCRdb to 2018 to 2021). Concerning this clone: This clone's antigen is unknown. No quality values exist for individual bases; no much larger clone is one base distant.

From a lookup of the germline V gene, CDR1 and CDR2 are SGDLS and YYNGEE. The CDR3, cysteine through phenylalanine, is 13 amino acids long. The kept DNA is CDR3 alone, 39 bases in frame from the first base. V lost 4 bases and J lost 7 bases; the stretch between them is 11 bases long. Library preparation used the immunoSEQ multiplex PCR assay. This is the immuneACCESS table as TCRdb keeps it, with only in-frame sequences that have V and J called. A part of the clones is gone; compared with another copy, unresolved V genes explain less than half, and the rest is unexplained. A total of tens of thousands of clones appear in this sample, about nine tenths of them only once. Jointly, the top ten make up approximately 16% of the sample.

Rearrangement joined TRBV9 to TRBJ2-2; the D gene is unclear. The receptor was derived from a man in his forties or fifties in good health. Sequencing input: blood. The CDR3 reads as follows: CASSPVDGGELFF. The bases are TGTGCCAGCAGCCCAGTGGACGGCGGGGAGCTGTTTTTT.